This T cell receptor (beta chain) was retrieved from a study of technical replicates of blood from several donors (dated by TCRdb to about 2017). Libraries were made using the immunoSEQ multiplex PCR assay. This immuneACCESS table, as held by TCRdb, lists in-frame sequences with V and J called but not all clones. Of the missing ones, under half trace to an unresolved V gene in checked studies; the others have no known cause. The table for this sample lists 70,000 to 95,000 clones; 95% to 98% of them were counted only once. The ten largest clonotypes hold approximately 0.3% of the sample. Turning to this clone: Its antigen is still unknown. No much larger clone is present one base from it, and per-base qualities are unavailable.

CDR1 MDHEN and CDR2 SYDVKM were looked up in the germline V gene. V drops 2 bases and J drops 4 bases, leaving 11 bases in between. The CDR3 has 14 amino acids, counting the end cysteine and phenylalanine. Only the CDR3 DNA stays, 42 bases, in frame from base 1. The sequence derives from a human donor in good health. Sequenced: T cells isolated from PBMCs. The chain was built from TRBV28 and TRBJ1-2; a weak D assignment points to TRBD1 (5 bases agree). In nucleotides, the sequence is TGTGCCAGCAGTTTAGGGGGAGGCCCCTATGGCTACACCTTC. This encodes CASSLGGGPYGYTF.